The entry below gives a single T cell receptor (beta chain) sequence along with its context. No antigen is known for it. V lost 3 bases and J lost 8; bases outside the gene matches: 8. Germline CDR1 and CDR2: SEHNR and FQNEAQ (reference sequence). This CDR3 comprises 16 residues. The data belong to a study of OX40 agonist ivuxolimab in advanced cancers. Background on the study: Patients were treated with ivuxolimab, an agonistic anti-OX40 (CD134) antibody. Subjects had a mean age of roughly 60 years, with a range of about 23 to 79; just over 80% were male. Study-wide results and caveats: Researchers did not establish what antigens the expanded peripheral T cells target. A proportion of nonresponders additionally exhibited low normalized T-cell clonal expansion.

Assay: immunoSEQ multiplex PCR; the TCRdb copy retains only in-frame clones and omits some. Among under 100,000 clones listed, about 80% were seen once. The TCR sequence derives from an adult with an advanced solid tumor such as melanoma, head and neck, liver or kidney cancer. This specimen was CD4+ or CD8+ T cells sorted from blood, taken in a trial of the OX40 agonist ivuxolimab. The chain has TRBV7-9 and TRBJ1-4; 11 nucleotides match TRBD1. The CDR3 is CASSFFSGDRGEKLFF. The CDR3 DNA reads TGTGCCAGCAGCTTCTTCTCGGGGGACAGGGGGGAAAAACTGTTTTTT.